Below, 13 T cell receptor beta chains from the same sample are listed, as sequenced in a study of PD-1 blockade in mismatch repair-deficient tumors. The data were produced by immunoSEQ multiplex PCR, yet TCRdb's version contains in-frame clones alone and is incomplete. The table records around 100,000 clones, about 80% of them present only once. Sequencing used peripheral blood, obtained 60 to 65 weeks after starting pembrolizumab. These receptors originate from an adult with mismatch repair-deficient cancer.

Notes on this clone: Just one base apart from a much larger clone, this may be a read error. The chain joins TRBV4-2 to TRBJ1-2; D gene ambiguous. In germline, CDR1 is LGHNA, CDR2 YNFKEQ. The CDR3 has 14 residues. V was trimmed by 0 bases and J by 6 bases, leaving 11 bases between them. The CDR3 sequence is CASSQDGGKHGYTF. DNA for the CDR3: TGTGCCAGCAGCCAAGATGGAGGAAAACATGGCTACACCTTC.

This sequence joins TRBV10-1 and TRBJ1-1; perhaps TRBD1 as D (5 bases). The germline gives CDR1 WNHNN, CDR2 SYGVQD (reference sequence). Trimming removed 8 bases at V and 0 bases at J, with 10 bases between. The CDR3 runs 13 residues. CDR3: CASSWGVNTEAFF. For the CDR3, the DNA is TGCGCCAGCTCCTGGGGGGTGAACACTGAAGCTTTCTTT.

This clone appeared once. The gene calls are TRBV19 and TRBJ1-1; D unresolved. CDR1 and CDR2 (germline): LNHDA, SQIVND (reference sequence). Trimming stripped 2 bases from V and 5 bases from J, with 15 bases between. The length of the CDR3 is 15 residues. The DNA of the CDR3 is TGTGCCAGTAGTATAAGGGCCCTGGGGAGGACTGAAGCTTTCTTT. Translating it yields CASSIRALGRTEAFF.

The chain uses TRBV6-5 and TRBJ1-2; 8 positions match TRBD1. V lost 5 bases and J lost 3; bases outside the gene matches: 2. The CDR3 spans 13 residues. Germline CDR1 MNHEY, CDR2 SVGAGI. CDR3: CASSQGADYGYTF. In DNA, the CDR3 is TGTGCCAGCAGTCAGGGGGCCGACTATGGCTACACCTTC.

This chain's CDR3 is CASSLGAETQYF. The DNA of the CDR3 is TGCGCCAGCAGCTTGGGTGCGGAGACCCAGTACTTC. The gene calls are TRBV5-1 and TRBJ2-5, with D unresolved. Germline CDR1 reads SGHRS; CDR2 reads YFSETQ. With 0 bases removed from V and 5 bases from J, the gap between germline ends came to 5 bases. This CDR3 contains 12 residues.

This chain's CDR3 is CASSLPLGGGASYNEQFF. CDR3 nucleotides: TGTGCCAGCAGTTTACCCCTGGGCGGGGGAGCTTCCTACAATGAGCAGTTCTTC. V is TRBV27 and J is TRBJ2-1; 7 bases match TRBD2. CDR3 length: 18 amino acids. Germline V gene lookup returns CDR1 MNHEY and CDR2 SMNVEV (reference sequence). Trimming at V came to 2 bases and at J to 1 base, leaving 11 bases not matched to a gene.

This chain joins TRBV11-2 and TRBJ2-7; D gene ambiguous. CDR1 SGHAT and CDR2 FQNNGV come from the germline V gene. V lost 3 bases, J lost 1 base, and 1 base lay in between. This CDR3 region has 11 residues. CDR3 amino acids: CASSFSYEQYF. CDR3 nucleotide sequence: TGTGCCAGCAGCTTTTCCTACGAGCAGTACTTC.

The chain combines TRBV11-3 with TRBJ2-3, with a weak D call TRBD2 (5 bases). This CDR3 is 13 amino acids long. Germline loops: CDR1 SGHNT, CDR2 YENEEA. Deletions cut 2 bases from V and 6 bases from J, with 9 bases between. CDR3 sequence reads: CASSLRTLDTQYF. DNA for the CDR3: TGTGCCAGCAGCTTACGGACTTTGGATACGCAGTATTTT.

The chain joins TRBV6-5 to TRBJ2-5; 7 nucleotides match TRBD2. Germline loops: CDR1 MNHEY, CDR2 SVGAGI. Trimming cost V 6 bases and J 8 bases; bases outside gene matches: 15. This CDR3 comprises 15 residues. The CDR3 region is CASRAASGAQGTQYF. The CDR3, as DNA: TGTGCCAGCAGGGCGGCTAGCGGTGCTCAGGGTACCCAGTACTTC.

This clone was observed a few times. The genes are TRBV19 and TRBJ1-1; 7 nucleotides agree with TRBD1. Looked up from germline, CDR1 is LNHDA and CDR2 is SQIVND (reference sequence). The CDR3 covers 12 residues. V lost 10 bases to trimming and J lost 1 base; unmatched junction nucleotides: 3. In nucleotides, the CDR3 is TGTGCCACAGGACAGGAGAACACTGAAGCTTTCTTT. The encoded protein is CATGQENTEAFF.

The chain couples TRBV18 to TRBJ1-1, with TRBD1 identical over 9 bases. CDR1 and CDR2 (germline): KGHSH, LQKENI. This CDR3 has 16 amino acids. Trimming at V came to 4 bases and at J to 1 base, leaving 7 bases not matched to a gene. CDR3 DNA: TGTGCCAGCTCACAGCCCCGGGACAGGGCGAACACTGAAGCTTTCTTT. Translating it yields CASSQPRDRANTEAFF. The entire variable domain, with the rest obtained from reference TRBV18 and TRBJ1-1, is as follows: NAGVMQNPRHLVRRRGQEARLRCSPMKGHSHVYWYRQLPEEGLKFMVYLQKENIIDESGMPKERFSAEFPKEGPSILRIQQVVRGDSAAYFCASSQPRDRANTEAFFGQGTRLTVV.

The chain carries TRBV9 and TRBJ2-2; 7 nucleotides align to TRBD2. The germline V gene encodes CDR1 SGDLS and CDR2 YYNGEE. The CDR3 totals 15 residues. The junction had 3 bases not matched to a gene; V was cut back by 0 bases and J by 4 bases. The CDR3 sequence is CASSVAAGPTGELFF. As DNA, the CDR3 is TGTGCCAGCAGCGTAGCAGCGGGACCCACCGGGGAGCTGTTTTTT.

This clone was found once. This chain uses TRBV7-3 with TRBJ1-2, with D possibly being TRBD1 (5 bases). V lost 5 bases and J 5 bases, leaving 9 bases between the germline ends. Per the germline V gene, CDR1 is SGHTA and CDR2 is FQGTGA. The CDR3 is made up of 12 amino acids. The CDR3 DNA follows: TGTGCCAGCAGCCCAGACAGTTATGGCTACACCTTC. This sequence encodes CASSPDSYGYTF. The whole variable domain, filled in from reference TRBV7-3 and TRBJ1-2, reads GAGVSQTPSNKVTEKGKYVELRCDPISGHTALYWYRQSLGQGPEFLIYFQGTGAADDSGLPNDRFFAVRPEGSVSTLKIQRTERGDSAVYLCASSPDSYGYTFGSGTRLTVV.